The clone carrying this T cell receptor (beta chain) occurred a few times. Within the sample, other DNA sequences also encode this same CDR3. Trimming shortened V by 4 bases and J by 1 base, and 17 bases separated the two germline ends. The germline V gene encodes CDR1 SGHAT and CDR2 FQNNGV. The CDR3 loop spans 17 amino acids. Clones were read by immunoSEQ multiplex PCR, and TCRdb kept only the in-frame ones, dropping some. The profile shows approximately 15,000 clones, roughly four fifths of them singletons. The data belong to a study of blood T cell repertoires in COVID-19. The gene calls are TRBV11-2 and TRBJ2-1; possible D gene TRBD2, 5 bases. The sequenced material came from peripheral blood. This sequence originates from an older woman with acute or convalescent COVID-19. The CDR3 reads CASSSLLGLGSYNEQFF. The CDR3 nucleotides read TGTGCCAGCAGCTCCTTACTAGGGCTTGGGTCCTACAATGAGCAGTTCTTC.